One T cell receptor beta chain is described in this entry. The ends lost 5 bases at V and 5 bases at J; junction bases unmatched: 5. The CDR3 contains 15 residues. The germline gives CDR1 LGHNA, CDR2 YNFKEQ. The entry originates in a study of T cell changes during pregnancy in multiple sclerosis. Using immunoSEQ multiplex PCR, the repertoire was profiled, and TCRdb retains in-frame clones only, with some absent. The top ten hold 1.5% to 2% of the sample, which has about 40,000 clones, roughly 94% seen once. This TCR was recovered from a female donor with multiple sclerosis, enrolled in a pregnancy study. Here the sequenced sample was peripheral blood, taken in the third trimester of pregnancy. This sequence joins TRBV4-2 and TRBJ2-1, with 11 bases lining up with TRBD2. The CDR3 coding sequence is TGTGCCAGCAGCGTCGGGACTAGCGGTAACAATGAGCAGTTCTTC. Translation gives CASSVGTSGNNEQFF.